Presented here are 6 T cell receptor beta chains from one specimen sequenced in a study of T cell responses to AZD1222 COVID-19 vaccine. The repertoire was sequenced with immunoSEQ multiplex PCR; TCRdb's copy has only in-frame clones and lacks some. This repertoire shows approximately 100,000 clones, 90% found once; its top ten account for 4% to 6%. The sample here was peripheral blood, taken on day 0 of AZD1222 vaccination. The receptors originated from an adult in good health.

Only one count was recorded for this clone. V is TRBV24-1 and J is TRBJ2-5, with D perhaps matching TRBD1 (5 bases). Trimming shortened V by 7 bases and J by 4 bases, and 12 bases separated the two germline ends. The CDR3 extends over 13 amino acids. Germline CDR1 reads KGHDR; CDR2 reads SFDVKD. The CDR3 protein is CATSDSLGETQYF. The DNA for the CDR3 is TGTGCCACCAGCGACAGTTTGGGAGAGACCCAGTACTTC.

This chain connects TRBV6-1 to TRBJ2-7, with 9 bases identical to TRBD1. The CDR3 runs to 15 residues. Losses at the gene ends were 1 base for V and 5 bases for J; bases not matched to a gene: 6. Germline V CDR1 and CDR2: MNHNS, SASEGT. The DNA for the CDR3 is TGTGCCAGCAGTGAAGAGGGGGACAGGGCCCACGAGCAGTACTTC. Translated, it gives CASSEEGDRAHEQYF.

The chain employs TRBV7-2 and TRBJ1-5; no reliable D call. This CDR3 is built from 16 residues. The germline V gene has CDR1 SGHTA and CDR2 FQGNSA. V lost 3 bases and J lost 2, with 14 bases in between. The CDR3 coding sequence is TGTGCCAGCAGCTTTTGGAGCCCGGAGGGCAATCAGCCCCAGCATTTT. It translates to CASSFWSPEGNQPQHF.

The chain joins TRBV7-9 to TRBJ1-4, with a possible D match to TRBD1 (5 bases). Trimming stripped 5 bases from V and 5 bases from J, with 18 bases between. In germline, CDR1 is SEHNR, CDR2 FQNEAQ (reference sequence). This CDR3 contains 16 residues. The CDR3 here is CASSPRQLNANEKLFF. CDR3 sequence (DNA): TGTGCCAGCAGCCCACGACAGTTAAATGCCAATGAAAAACTGTTTTTT.

By share, this clone counts as medium-sized. The J gene is TRBJ2-1, the V gene TRBV24-1; D perhaps matches TRBD2 (5 bases). Germline CDR1 and CDR2: KGHDR and SFDVKD. This CDR3 comprises 13 residues. Trimming pared 3 bases from V and 10 bases from J, leaving 12 bases between. CDR3 protein: CATSDPSGEEQFF. The CDR3, as DNA: TGTGCCACCAGTGATCCCTCCGGGGAGGAGCAGTTCTTC.

The chain joins TRBV29-1 to TRBJ1-2; TRBD1 aligns across 7 bases. Germline CDR1 is SQVTM and CDR2 is ANQGSEA. Unmatched junction bases numbered 9, after V lost 6 bases and J lost 2 bases. The CDR3 spans 14 residues. The CDR3 nucleotides are TGCAGCGTCGGCCAGGGGGGAGGGAACTATGGCTACACCTTC. Encoded protein: CSVGQGGGNYGYTF.